Presented here are 9 T cell receptor beta chains from one specimen sequenced in a study of T cells after yellow fever vaccination. MiXCR, applied by TCRdb to the 5' RACE reads, yields one record per CDR3 protein. The table has tens of thousands of distinct CDR3 sequences, around 7% seen once; the top ten hold approximately 30%. The source material was CD8+ T cells sorted from PBMCs, sampled less than 11 days after the first yellow fever vaccination. These receptors were collected from a man between 18 and 29 years old who received the YFV17D yellow fever vaccine.

This clonotype was recorded a few times. This chain links TRBV27 with TRBJ1-3, with TRBD1 identical over 8 bases. CDR3 length equals 16 residues. J was trimmed by 7 bases and V by 10 bases; bases with no gene match: 18. CDR1 MNHEY and CDR2 SMNVEV come from the germline V gene (reference sequence). Written as DNA, the CDR3 is TGTGCCACCAGAAAAAACAGGACAGGGTACTCCAACACCATATATTTT. Its translation: CATRKNRTGYSNTIYF.

The rearrangement links TRBV11-3 to TRBJ2-2, with D unclear. Trimming removed 4 bases at V and 10 bases at J, with 10 bases between. There are 12 residues in the CDR3. The germline gives CDR1 SGHNT, CDR2 YENEEA. In DNA, the CDR3 is TGTGCCAGCAGCTCTTTTGGGTTGGAGCTGTTTTTT. Its protein is CASSSFGLELFF. The whole variable domain, filled in from reference TRBV11-3 and TRBJ2-2, reads EAGVVQSPRYKIIEKKQPVAFWCNPISGHNTLYWYLQNLGQGPELLIRYENEEAVDDSQLPKDRFSAERLKGVDSTLKIQPAELGDSAVYLCASSSFGLELFFGEGSRLTVL.

The chain couples TRBV7-8 to TRBJ2-7; 7 bases fit TRBD1. In germline, CDR1 is SGHVS, CDR2 FQNEAQ. Germline trimming cut 8 bases from V and 5 bases from J; bases unmatched to any gene: 6. The CDR3 consists of 12 residues. The CDR3 region is CASRQGPDEQYF. Written as DNA, the CDR3 is TGTGCCAGCCGACAGGGCCCTGACGAGCAGTACTTC.

This clonotype was seen more than once but under ten times. V is TRBV21-1 and J is TRBJ2-5; TRBD1 is the table's D call, not checked against the DNA. TRBV21-1 is annotated as a pseudogene. The CDR3 has 12 amino acids. The CDR3 DNA reads as TGTGCCAGACGGGCAGGGTGGAAGACCCAGTACTTC. It yields the protein CARRAGWKTQYF.

In its sample, this clonotype was seen many times. The rearrangement links TRBV27 to TRBJ2-7; 11 nucleotides match TRBD1. This CDR3 has 15 residues. Germline-derived CDR1 and CDR2 are MNHEY and SMNVEV (reference sequence). Trimming removed 5 bases from V and 6 bases from J; junction bases left unmatched: 9. CDR3 in amino acids: CASSASGTGGLEQYV. The CDR3 nucleotides are TGTGCCAGCAGTGCCTCCGGGACAGGGGGTCTCGAGCAGTACGTC.

This clonotype was seen at least ten times. The chain has TRBV5-1 and TRBJ1-4; D uncertain. Germline V gene data show CDR1 as SGHRS and CDR2 as YFSETQ. The CDR3 contains 13 residues. V was pared by 7 bases and J by 5 bases, with 12 bases between. The CDR3 is CASRLAGNEKLFF. The CDR3 region has the DNA TGCGCCAGCCGCCTAGCGGGGAATGAAAAACTGTTTTTT.

Many counts were recorded for this clonotype. Here the CDR3 DNA reads TGCGCCAGCAGCTTGGAACCATCACATTACGAGCAGTACGTC. Translated: CASSLEPSHYEQYV. This rearrangement joins TRBV5-1 to TRBJ2-7; D remains unclear. This CDR3 has 14 amino acids. The ends were cut back, 0 bases at V and 4 bases at J, with 11 bases in the middle. Germline V gives CDR1 SGHRS, CDR2 YFSETQ.

This clonotype was recorded many times. The chain recombines TRBV6-5 with TRBJ2-7; D gene unclear. Trimming pared 6 bases from V and 6 bases from J, leaving 12 bases between. The CDR3 loop spans 12 amino acids. In germline, CDR1 is MNHEY, CDR2 SVGAGI. The CDR3 DNA is TGTGCCAGCAGCCCGGACCGTGTCGAGCAGTACGTC. This gives the protein CASSPDRVEQYV.

This clonotype was seen a few times. The chain combines TRBV27 with TRBJ2-3, with 7 positions matching TRBD1. Germline-derived CDR1 and CDR2 are MNHEY and SMNVEV (reference sequence). The length of the CDR3 is 16 residues. V trimming: 6 bases; J trimming: 1 base; junction bases outside the gene matches: 10. CDR3 protein: CASSLMLTGGTDTQYF. DNA for the CDR3: TGTGCCAGCAGCCTAATGTTAACAGGGGGCACAGATACGCAGTATTTT.